This T cell receptor beta chain was captured in a study of blood T cell repertoires in COVID-19 (dated by TCRdb to 2020 to 2021). The study in broad terms: Collaborator samples came from the United States, Italy and Spain and covered acute and convalescent phases of COVID-19. The material from the prospective study consisted of cDNA or gDNA derived from T cells, B-cell-depleted T cells, or PBMCs. A de-identified subject ID, COVID-19 status, age in years and sex were almost always included in the sample metadata. A freely available public database, intended as a resource for researchers studying the immune response to SARS-CoV-2, is where the repertoires were released. Deeply sampled blood TCRbeta repertoires from subjects exposed to, actively infected with, or recovered from COVID-19 were included in the dataset. Where HLA class I and class II types were available, the types were taken from metadata supplied by the sample provider, not from assay-based typing. The samples were drawn from two sources: the first 160 participants of the ongoing ImmuneRACE study, and about 1,300 subjects contributed by 6 global collaborators. Results and caveats for the whole study, not just this receptor: The quantity of clinical and demographic metadata differed by source and by participant and was supplied without curation.

Ends trimmed: V by 0 bases, J by 8 bases; bases unmatched to a gene: 1. From cysteine to phenylalanine, the CDR3 is 15 amino acids long. The entry retains the CDR3 DNA only, 45 bases that are in frame from base 1. The germline V gene sets CDR1 to SGHDT and CDR2 to YYEEEE. The collaborating institutions used their own protocols to collect whole blood in K2EDTA tubes. For TCRbeta analysis, collaborator samples were shipped as frozen whole blood, as isolated PBMCs, or as DNA extracted from either sample type. TCRbeta CDR3 regions were amplified from genomic DNA by means of the immunoSEQ Assay, a bias-controlled multiplex PCR. The authors processed their data as follows. The number of nucleated cells in each sample was estimated by amplification of reference gene primers within the assay. To quantify the absolute abundance of each unique TCRbeta CDR3 rearrangement, sequence reads were collapsed and filtered. For each sample, productive Simpson clonality was calculated as the square root of Simpson's diversity index over productive rearrangements. TCRdb re-hosts the immuneACCESS table, in-frame sequences only. Its copies lack some clones; in the studies checked, an unresolved V gene accounts for under half of them, and the cause for the rest is not known. V and J calls and clone size are copied from that table; D and trimming were computed from the DNA. In this sample the table shows some 220,000 clones, 84% of which occur a single time. Together, the top ten hold about 8.9% of the sample.

A remark on this clone: Its specific antigen is unknown. No per-base quality is available; no much larger clone lies one base away.

Sequencing was carried out using peripheral blood. The TCR originated in a man aged 45-65 years with active or convalescent COVID-19. The rearrangement combines TRBV5-6 with TRBJ2-1, with TRBD2 identical over 14 junction bases. The DNA sequence is as follows: TGTGCCAGCAGCTTGGAGGGACTAGCGGGAGATGAGCAGTTCTTC. Its protein is CASSLEGLAGDEQFF.